The 3 T cell receptor beta chains presented below share a single source sample, sequenced in a study of vaccination effects on CD4 cells after COVID-19. Sequencing was performed with immunoSEQ multiplex PCR; in TCRdb, only in-frame clones are kept and a portion is missing. This table holds fewer than 70,000 clones, approximately 80% found once. Their specific antigens are unknown. Sequencing in the ViraFEST assay came after antigen-specific CD4+ T cells had been expanded with viral peptide pools, which were used to stimulate PBMC. It was after 10 days of culture that CD4+ T cells were isolated. No vaccinee had earlier SARS-CoV-2 infection, and nucleocapsid antibodies were negative. This specimen consisted of CD4+ T cells from PBMCs cultured with SARS-CoV-2 spike peptides, obtained before COVID-19 vaccination. The source of these receptors is a human donor who received a COVID-19 vaccine.

There are a few counts of this clone. This CDR3 reads CASNLTGVSNQPQHF. The CDR3 DNA reads as TGTGCCAGCAACTTGACAGGGGTTAGCAATCAGCCCCAGCATTTT. The V gene is TRBV14, the J gene TRBJ1-5; TRBD1 aligns across 8 bases. Germline V gene data show CDR1 as SGHDN and CDR2 as FVKESK. There are 15 residues in the CDR3. Losses at the gene ends were 7 bases for V and 0 bases for J; bases not matched to a gene: 5.

The genes are TRBV5-1 and TRBJ2-3; D uncertain. The ends were cut back, 2 bases at V and 3 bases at J, with 19 bases in the middle. Germline CDR1 SGHRS, CDR2 YFSETQ. The CDR3 runs 17 residues. The CDR3, as DNA: TGCGCCAGCAGCTTCGCCCGGGCCCCTATTGGGACAGATACGCAGTATTTT. It translates to CASSFARAPIGTDTQYF.

V gene TRBV9 combines with J gene TRBJ1-3, with unresolved D. Trimming took 2 bases from V and 7 from J, leaving 7 bases between them. The CDR3 is 12 residues long. CDR1 SGDLS and CDR2 YYNGEE come from the germline V gene. The CDR3 protein is CASSVGGNTIYF. DNA of the CDR3: TGTGCCAGCAGCGTTGGTGGGAACACCATATATTTT.